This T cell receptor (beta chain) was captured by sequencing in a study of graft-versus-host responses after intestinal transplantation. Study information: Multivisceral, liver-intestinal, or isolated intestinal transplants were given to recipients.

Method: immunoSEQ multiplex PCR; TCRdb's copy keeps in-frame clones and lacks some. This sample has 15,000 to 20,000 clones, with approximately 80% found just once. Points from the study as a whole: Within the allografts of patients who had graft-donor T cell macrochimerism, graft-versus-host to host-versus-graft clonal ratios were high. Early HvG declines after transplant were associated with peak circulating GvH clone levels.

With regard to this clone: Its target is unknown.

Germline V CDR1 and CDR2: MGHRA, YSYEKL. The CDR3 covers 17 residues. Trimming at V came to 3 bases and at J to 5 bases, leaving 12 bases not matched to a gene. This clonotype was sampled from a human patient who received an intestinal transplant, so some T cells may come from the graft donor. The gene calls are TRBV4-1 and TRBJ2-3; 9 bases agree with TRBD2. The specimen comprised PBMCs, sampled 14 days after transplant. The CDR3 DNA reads TGCGCCAGCAGCCACCCTAAAAGCGGGAGGCTTGGAGATACGCAGTATTTT. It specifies CASSHPKSGRLGDTQYF.